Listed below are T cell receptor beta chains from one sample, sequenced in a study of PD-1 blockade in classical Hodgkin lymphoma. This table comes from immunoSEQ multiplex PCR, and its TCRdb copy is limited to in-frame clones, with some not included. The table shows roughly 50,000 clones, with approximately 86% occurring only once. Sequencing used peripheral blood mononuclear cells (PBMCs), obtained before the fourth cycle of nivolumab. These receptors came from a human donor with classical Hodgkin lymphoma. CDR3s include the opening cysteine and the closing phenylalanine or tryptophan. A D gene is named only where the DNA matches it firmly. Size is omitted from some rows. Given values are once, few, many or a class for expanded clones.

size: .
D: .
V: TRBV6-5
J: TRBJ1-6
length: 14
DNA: TGTGCCAGCAGTCAGCAGGGACAAAATTCACCCCTCCACTTT
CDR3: CASSQQGQNSPLHF

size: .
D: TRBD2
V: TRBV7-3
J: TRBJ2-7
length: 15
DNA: TGTGCCAGCAGCTTATATTCGGGACTAGCCTACGAGCAGTACTTC
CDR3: CASSLYSGLAYEQYF

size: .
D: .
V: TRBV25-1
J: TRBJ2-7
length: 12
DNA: TGTGCCAGCAGTGAGGGGCTAGCCTTGCAGTACTTC
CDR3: CASSEGLALQYF

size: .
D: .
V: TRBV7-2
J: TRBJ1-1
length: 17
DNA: TGTGCCAGCAGCTTAGTTGGCGGGGGATGGCTGAACACTGAAGCTTTCTTT
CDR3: CASSLVGGGWLNTEAFF

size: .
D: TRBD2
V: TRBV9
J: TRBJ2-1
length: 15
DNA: TGTGCCAGCAGCGAGCCGACTAGCGCTTACAATGAGCAGTTCTTC
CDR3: CASSEPTSAYNEQFF

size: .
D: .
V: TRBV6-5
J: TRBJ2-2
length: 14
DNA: TGTGCCAGCAGCGAGATTAGGTACACCGGGGAGCTGTTTTTT
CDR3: CASSEIRYTGELFF

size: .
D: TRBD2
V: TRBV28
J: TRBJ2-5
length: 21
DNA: TGTGCCAGCAGTCTTTTCCATGGGCTAGCGGGAGGGCCGTGGGGCCAAGAGACCCAGTACTTC
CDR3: CASSLFHGLAGGPWGQETQYF

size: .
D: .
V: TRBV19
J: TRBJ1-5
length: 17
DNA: TGTGCCAGTAGTACCTTACCTCAGGGATATAGCAATCAGCCCCAGCATTTT
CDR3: CASSTLPQGYSNQPQHF

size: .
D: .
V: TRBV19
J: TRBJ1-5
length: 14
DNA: TGTGCCAGTATAAGGACCGGCGAGCATCAGCCCCAGCATTTT
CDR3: CASIRTGEHQPQHF

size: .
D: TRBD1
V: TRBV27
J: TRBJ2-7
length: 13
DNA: TGTGCCAGCAGGAGACAGGGGCGCGACGAGCAGTACTTC
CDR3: CASRRQGRDEQYF

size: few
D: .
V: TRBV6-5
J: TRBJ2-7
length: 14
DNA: TGTGCCAGCAGTTACGGCAGGAAGCCCTACGAGCAGTACTTC
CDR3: CASSYGRKPYEQYF

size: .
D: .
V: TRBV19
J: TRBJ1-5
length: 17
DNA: TGTGCCAGTAGTATACCACCGCAGGTGTATAGCAATCAGCCCCAGCATTTT
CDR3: CASSIPPQVYSNQPQHF

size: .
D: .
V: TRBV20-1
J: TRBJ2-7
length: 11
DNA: TGCAGTGCCGGACGCGGACCGGAGCAGTACTTC
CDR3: CSAGRGPEQYF

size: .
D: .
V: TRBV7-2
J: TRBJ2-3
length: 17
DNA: TGTGCCAGCAGCTTAGCGGCCGCGGGGGCTCTCACAGATACGCAGTATTTT
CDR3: CASSLAAAGALTDTQYF

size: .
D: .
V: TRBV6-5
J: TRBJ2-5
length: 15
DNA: TGTGCCAGCAGCCCCCCCTTCCGGGGCTTCGAGACCCAGTACTTC
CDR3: CASSPPFRGFETQYF

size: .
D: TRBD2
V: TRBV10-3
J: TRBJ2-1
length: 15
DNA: TGTGCCACGAGCCTCGGGACTAGCGGGGGCAATGAGCAGTTCTTC
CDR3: CATSLGTSGGNEQFF

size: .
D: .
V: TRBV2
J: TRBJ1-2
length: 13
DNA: TGTGCCAGCAGGAGGGGGGGAGGCTATGGCTACACCTTC
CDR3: CASRRGGGYGYTF

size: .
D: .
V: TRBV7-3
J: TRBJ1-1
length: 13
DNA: TGTGCCAGCAGTAAGACGGTGAACACTGAAGCTTTCTTT
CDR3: CASSKTVNTEAFF

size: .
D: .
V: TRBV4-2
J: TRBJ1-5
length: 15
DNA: TGTGCCAGCAGCCGGGAAGGGAGGAGCAATCAGCCCCAGCATTTT
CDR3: CASSREGRSNQPQHF

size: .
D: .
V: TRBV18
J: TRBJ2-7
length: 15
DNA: TGTGCCAGCTCGCGAGACAGGTTGCTTATGTACGAGCAGTACTTC
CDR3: CASSRDRLLMYEQYF

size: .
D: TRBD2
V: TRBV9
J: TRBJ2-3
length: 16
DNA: TGTGCCAGCAGCCTCCGACTAGCGGGGGGGTCAGATACGCAGTATTTT
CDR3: CASSLRLAGGSDTQYF

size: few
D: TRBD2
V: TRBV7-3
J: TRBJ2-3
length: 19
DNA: TGTGCCAGCAGCTCCCACCCGACTAGCGGGGGACCAAGCACAGATACGCAGTATTTT
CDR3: CASSSHPTSGGPSTDTQYF

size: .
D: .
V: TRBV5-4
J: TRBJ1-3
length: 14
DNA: TGTGCCAGCAGCTCCAGGGGTCCCGGAAACACCATATATTTT
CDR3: CASSSRGPGNTIYF

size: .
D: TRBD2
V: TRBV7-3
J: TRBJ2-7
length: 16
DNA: TGTGCCAGCAGCCCGGCCCTAGCGGAGACCTCCTACGAGCAGTACTTC
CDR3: CASSPALAETSYEQYF

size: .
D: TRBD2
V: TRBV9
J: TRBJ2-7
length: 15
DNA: TGTGCCAGCAGCGTACGAACTAGCGGATTCTACGAGCAGTACTTC
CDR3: CASSVRTSGFYEQYF

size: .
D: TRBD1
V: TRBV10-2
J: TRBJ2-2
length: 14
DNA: TGCGCCAGCACTCCGGGACAGGGGCCCGGGGAGCTGTTTTTT
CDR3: CASTPGQGPGELFF

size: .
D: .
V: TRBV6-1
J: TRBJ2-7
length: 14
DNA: TGTGCCAGCAGTGAAGAGGGCCGCCTCTACGAGCAGTACTTC
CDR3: CASSEEGRLYEQYF

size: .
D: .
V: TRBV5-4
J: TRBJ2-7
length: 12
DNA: TGTGCCAGCAGCTTGGGGTCAGATGCTCCGTACTTC
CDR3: CASSLGSDAPYF

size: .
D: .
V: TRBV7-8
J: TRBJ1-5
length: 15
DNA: TGTGCCAGCAGTTTTTGGGGGGGGCGCAATCAGCCCCAGCATTTT
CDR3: CASSFWGGRNQPQHF

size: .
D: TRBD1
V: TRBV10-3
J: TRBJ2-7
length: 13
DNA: TGTGCCATCAGGGGACAGGGGGACTACGAGCAGTACTTC
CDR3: CAIRGQGDYEQYF

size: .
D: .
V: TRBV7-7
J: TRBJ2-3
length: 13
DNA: TGTGCTAGCAGCCCGGGGTCCCCAGATACGCAGTATTTT
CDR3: CASSPGSPDTQYF

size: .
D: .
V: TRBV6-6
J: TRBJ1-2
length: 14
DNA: TGTGCCAGCACCTTAGGTGCGTTCACCGGCGGCTACACCTTC
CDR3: CASTLGAFTGGYTF

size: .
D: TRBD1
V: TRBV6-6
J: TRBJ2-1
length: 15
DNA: TGTGCCAGCAGTAAACAGGGGGCAATTACGAATGAGCAGTTCTTC
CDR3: CASSKQGAITNEQFF

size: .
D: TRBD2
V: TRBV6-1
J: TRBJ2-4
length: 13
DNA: TGTGCCAGCAGTGAAGGAGCGGGACTTCGGCAGTACTTC
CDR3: CASSEGAGLRQYF

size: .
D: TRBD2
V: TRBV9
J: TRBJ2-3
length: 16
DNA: TGTGCCAGCAGCCCCTTGACTAGCGGGAGAACAGATACGCAGTATTTT
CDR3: CASSPLTSGRTDTQYF

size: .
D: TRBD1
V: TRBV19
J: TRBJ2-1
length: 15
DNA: TGTGCCAGTACCAATACAGGGGGCAACTACAATGAGCAGTTCTTC
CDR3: CASTNTGGNYNEQFF

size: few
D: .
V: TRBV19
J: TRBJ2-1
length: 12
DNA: TGTGCCAGTAGTATGGGCCTCAATGAGCAGTTCTTC
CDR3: CASSMGLNEQFF

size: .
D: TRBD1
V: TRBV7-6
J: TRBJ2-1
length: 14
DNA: TGTGCCAGCAGCTTTTTTGAGGGGGCCCATGAGCAGTTCTTC
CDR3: CASSFFEGAHEQFF

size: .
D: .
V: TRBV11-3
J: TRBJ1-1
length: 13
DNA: TGTGCCAGCAGCCCTCGAGGGAGCACTGAAGCTTTCTTT
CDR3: CASSPRGSTEAFF

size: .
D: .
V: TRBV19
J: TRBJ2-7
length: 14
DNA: TGTGCCAGTAGTAGGAGGGGGCCAGACTACGAGCAGTACTTC
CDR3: CASSRRGPDYEQYF

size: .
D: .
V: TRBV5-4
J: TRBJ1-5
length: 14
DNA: TGTGCCAGCAGCTTCGGGGGGCGAGGACAGCCCCAGCATTTT
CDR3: CASSFGGRGQPQHF

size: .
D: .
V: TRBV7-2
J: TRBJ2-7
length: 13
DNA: TGTGCCAGCAGCCGATACGGACCCTCCGAGCAGTACTTC
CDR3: CASSRYGPSEQYF